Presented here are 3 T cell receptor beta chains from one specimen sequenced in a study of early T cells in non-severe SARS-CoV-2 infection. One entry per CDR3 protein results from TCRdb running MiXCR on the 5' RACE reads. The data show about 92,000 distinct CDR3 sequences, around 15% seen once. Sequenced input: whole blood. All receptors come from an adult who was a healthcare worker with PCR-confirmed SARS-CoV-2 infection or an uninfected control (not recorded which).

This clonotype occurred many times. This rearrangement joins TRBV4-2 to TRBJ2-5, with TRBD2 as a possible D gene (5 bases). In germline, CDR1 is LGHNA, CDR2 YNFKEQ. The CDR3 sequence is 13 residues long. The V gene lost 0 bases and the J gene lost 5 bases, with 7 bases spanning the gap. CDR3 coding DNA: TGTGCCAGCAGCCAAGAACTAGGCGAGACCCAGTACTTC. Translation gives CASSQELGETQYF.

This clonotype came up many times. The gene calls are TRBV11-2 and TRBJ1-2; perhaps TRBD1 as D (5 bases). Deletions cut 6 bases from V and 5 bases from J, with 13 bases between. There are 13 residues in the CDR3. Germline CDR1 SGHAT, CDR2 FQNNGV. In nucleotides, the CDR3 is TGTGCCAGCAGAGGGGTAGGATCATATGGCTACACCTTC. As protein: CASRGVGSYGYTF. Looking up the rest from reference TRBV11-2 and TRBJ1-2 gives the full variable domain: EAGVAQSPRYKIIEKRQSVAFWCNPISGHATLYWYQQILGQGPKLLIQFQNNGVVDDSQLPKDRFSAERLKGVDSTLKIQPAKLEDSAVYLCASRGVGSYGYTFGSGTRLTVV.

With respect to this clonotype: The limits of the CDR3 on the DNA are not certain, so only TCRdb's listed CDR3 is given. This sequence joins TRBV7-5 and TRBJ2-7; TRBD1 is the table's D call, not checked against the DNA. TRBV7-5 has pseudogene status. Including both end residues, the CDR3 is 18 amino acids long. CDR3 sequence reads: CISVSEAPPGQGSHEQYF.